This is a list of T cell receptor beta chains from one sample in a study of monozygotic twins with inflammatory bowel disease. Each CDR3 protein gets one entry in TCRdb, which reprocessed the 5' RACE reads and gives no DNA. The specimen's table records 440,000 or so distinct CDR3 sequences. Sequenced material: blood. The receptor source for this set is a human donor with ulcerative colitis or Crohn's disease, or a healthy co-twin of an affected twin (not recorded which). The CDR3 runs from the conserved cysteine through the conserved F or W.

j_gene,v_gene,CDR3aa
TRBJ2-5,TRBV7-6,CASSPLPQVSSQYF
TRBJ1-2,TRBV5-1,CASSLNREYGYTF
TRBJ2-1,TRBV27,CASSFGRLALNEQFF
TRBJ2-7,TRBV9,CASSVASGPTYEQYF
TRBJ1-2,TRBV4-1,CASSQDPGGSNYGYTF
TRBJ1-5,TRBV27,CASSIRQGADQPQHF
TRBJ2-5,TRBV15,CATSRLEVDRARETQYF
TRBJ1-2,TRBV3-1,CASSQDQGSFYGYTF
TRBJ2-3,TRBV20-1,CSARLPAGRDTQYF
TRBJ2-5,TRBV7-9,CASSQSGLALKQETQYF
TRBJ1-5,TRBV6-2/TRBV6-3,CASSYSSLQHF
TRBJ2-3,TRBV4-2,CASNIGTSGSTDTQYF
TRBJ2-3,TRBV5-1,CASSFSGGPTDTQYF
TRBJ1-4,TRBV11-2,CASSLVGGASEKLFF
TRBJ2-1,TRBV6-5,CASRLAGGEQFF
TRBJ2-5,TRBV7-2,CASSRDYRQETQYF
TRBJ1-2,TRBV5-1,CASSLAGGLNTF